The source of this T cell receptor beta chain is a study of CD39 and CD103 CD8 tumor-infiltrating T cells listed by TCRdb under 2018. Concerning the study at large: Repertoire comparisons were shown for an HPV-positive HNSCC, an HPV-negative HNSCC, an ovarian cancer and a melanoma patient. Repertoires of CD8 TIL subsets defined by CD103 and CD39 were compared with peripheral memory CD8 T cells by TCRbeta CDR3 deep sequencing. Overall results and qualifications from the work: Clonotypes from DN TILs largely overlapped with peripheral memory CD8 repertoires, while clonotypes from DP TILs were only rarely found in blood or uninvolved lymph node. Compared with DN and SP CD8 TILs and with blood memory CD8 T cells, DP CD8 TILs appeared more oligoclonal, with the top 30 clonotypes covering about 56-86%.

No therapy was being received by patients at the time of sample collection, although prior treatments had ranged from chemotherapy, radiotherapy, surgery and immunotherapy to none. Thawed cells were enriched for T lymphocytes with a negative-selection kit, adding EpCAM beads for tumor-infiltrating lymphocytes. CD8 TIL subsets were FACS-sorted as CD3+CD4-CD8+CD45RA- cells split by CD39 and CD103 expression into DN, SP and DP. Tumor specimens were minced, digested for 1 h with hyaluronidase, collagenase and DNase, filtered, enriched by Ficoll and cryopreserved. On a FACSAria II, each population was sorted to over 98% purity, and the resulting cell pellets were frozen for TCR sequencing with no culture step. Notes on this clone: Its cognate antigen has yet to be identified. The input lacks base qualities; no much larger clone sits a single base away.

Between the V and J ends, shortened by 1 base and 4 bases respectively, the junction contains 23 bases. Its CDR3 holds 19 amino acids, cysteine through phenylalanine. The only DNA kept is the CDR3, 57 bases in frame from the first base. Looking up the germline V gene yields CDR1 SGHTA and CDR2 FQGTGA. For each subset, genomic DNA was extracted from roughly 10,000 to 100,000 sorted cells using the DNeasy Blood and Tissue Kit. TCRbeta V-J or V-D-J regions were sequenced and mapped by the immunoSEQ service, with coverage above 10x per sample. Per the source publication's procedure: The analysis included only productive rearrangements exported from the immunoSEQ Analyzer platform, and clonality was assessed using the 500 most abundant clones. To quantify how much repertoires overlapped between populations, both the Morisita-Horn similarity index and the Jaccard index were used. In roughly 6 cancer patients, Morisita-Horn similarity was measured between the TCR repertoires of CD8 T-cell subsets. The immuneACCESS repertoire file appears here via TCRdb, limited to in-frame rearrangements. These files lack a portion of the clones; in checked studies, under half of the deficit traces to unresolved V genes, and the cause of the others is not known. V, J and clone size derive from that table, while D and trimming were established from the DNA sequence. The sample profile shows around 3,400 clones; less than 65% of them were found once. In total, the top ten clones hold 25% of the sample.

This receptor was obtained from a human donor with head and neck squamous cell carcinoma. The rearranged segments are TRBV7-3 and TRBJ2-1, with the D call perhaps TRBD1 or TRBD2, each one matching 6 bases. The sequencing input was CD39- CD103- CD8+ T cells sorted from the tumor. The intended sense of this specimen's cell subset or site label: CD103-CD39- double-negative CD45RA- CD8 T cells. CDR3 protein: CASSLSRGGTHLPYNEQFF. The nucleotides are TGTGCCAGCAGCTTAAGCAGAGGGGGGACTCACCTTCCTTACAATGAGCAGTTCTTC.